The T cell receptor (beta chain) described here comes from a study of a mutant IDH1 vaccine in newly diagnosed glioma (dated by TCRdb to the early 2020s). As for the study more broadly: The roughly 30 treated patients were around 62% male and roughly 40% female, with a mean age of 40.4 years. Longitudinal TCRB deep sequencing was done for about two dozen treated patients, wherever samples were available for exploratory analyses. Before enrollment, patients had received standard therapy of radiotherapy alone, temozolomide alone, or radiochemotherapy with temozolomide; most received the combination. Peripheral blood was collected at six visits: V03 (baseline), V05, V07, V10, V12 and V13.

Reading the germline V gene (reference sequence) gives CDR1 SGHNT and CDR2 YYREEE. The CDR3, from cysteine to phenylalanine, totals 14 residues. Only the CDR3 part of the read is kept: 42 bases, read in frame from the first base. Ends trimmed: V by 2 bases, J by 4 bases; bases unmatched to a gene: 5. What the time point label conveys for this sample: baseline, week 1 (first vaccination visit). The treatment or condition label, as the study defines it: pre-vaccination baseline after standard-of-care therapy. The donors had newly diagnosed IDH1-mutant astrocytomas of WHO grade 3 or 4 that showed loss of nuclear ATRX. The samples were drawn from NOA16, a multicentre, single-arm, open-label phase I trial in Germany that tested a mutant IDH1 peptide vaccine in humans for the first time. For immunogenicity testing, the blood drawn at visit V03 was used as the baseline sample. Genomic DNA for TCRB sequencing was isolated from EDTA blood with the DNeasy Blood and Tissue Kit.

The library came from the immunoSEQ multiplex PCR assay. Rearranged TCR beta chain sequences were amplified using the hsTCRB Kit according to the manufacturer's protocol. Sequencing of TCRB libraries was carried out on an Illumina MiSeq. The authors' pipeline ran thus. The proprietary platform of the kit vendor was used for demultiplexing, trimming and gene mapping. TCRdb provides this immuneACCESS table in a form limited to in-frame rearrangements. Some clones are lacking; in checked studies, under half of them reflect an unresolved V gene, and why the rest are absent is not known. The D gene and trimming were derived from the DNA, and the V and J assignments and clone size from that table. Present in this sample are around 24,000 clones, more than 85% of which were seen just once. Approximately 8.4% of the sample is held by the ten biggest clonotypes. Comment on this clone: Which antigen it targets is not known. No per-base quality is available; no much larger clone lies one base away.

Beyond this particular receptor, the publication reports: No apparent relationship was observed between pseudoprogression and alterations in the top peripheral T cell clonotypes detected by TCRB sequencing. Vaccine-induced immune responses across multiple MHC alleles were detected in 90% to 95% of patients. According to the authors, sample limitations meant that analyses of patient blood samples could not be reproduced. Availability determined which PBMC samples were chosen for TCRB deep sequencing.

The clonotype was recovered from a man aged 25 to 40 with glioma. Sequenced here: PBMCs, sampled from a glioma patient treated with radiotherapy, temozolomide or both. This receptor chain uses TRBV5-4 and TRBJ2-5; 7 middle bases align to TRBD1. The CDR3 amino acid sequence is: CASSFWTGLETQYF. Here is the DNA: TGTGCCAGCAGCTTTTGGACAGGTTTAGAGACCCAGTACTTC.